What follows are 9 T cell receptor beta chains derived from one specimen sequenced in a study of shared clonotypes between healthy human individuals. The table came from immunoSEQ multiplex PCR; TCRdb's copy has only in-frame clones and leaves some out. Among about 1 million clones, roughly 70% were seen once, and the ten largest hold over 1.3%. What was sequenced was memory CD4+ T cells sorted from blood. The subset: CD45RA-negative fraction. The receptors stem from a young man in good health.

A single count supports this clone. The chain joins TRBV7-9 to TRBJ1-6; D is uncertain. V gave up 2 bases and J gave up 5 bases, with 7 bases separating them. This CDR3 is built from 14 residues. Germline-derived CDR1 and CDR2 are SEHNR and FQNEAQ (reference sequence). The CDR3 loop is CASSLTADNSPLHF. The CDR3 region has the DNA TGTGCCAGCAGCTTAACAGCCGATAATTCACCCCTCCACTTT.

The V and J genes are TRBV28 and TRBJ1-2; D is ambiguous. Germline V gene data show CDR1 as MDHEN and CDR2 as SYDVKM. This CDR3 spans 14 amino acids. V was cut by 8 bases and J by 5 bases, with 18 bases left in between. This chain's CDR3 is CASRPIRTEYGYTF. The CDR3 DNA reads TGTGCCAGCCGACCGATAAGGACGGAATATGGCTACACCTTC.

The chain joins TRBV5-1 to TRBJ1-5; 8 bases are a match to TRBD1. The ends lost 2 bases at V and 3 bases at J; junction bases unmatched: 4. Per germline, CDR1 SGHRS and CDR2 YFSETQ. The CDR3 consists of 15 residues. CDR3 DNA: TGCGCCAGCAGCTTACTGGGACAGGTCAATCAGCCCCAGCATTTT. This encodes CASSLLGQVNQPQHF.

The chain uses TRBV6-5 and TRBJ1-6, with 11 bases lining up with TRBD1. The germline V gene encodes CDR1 MNHEY and CDR2 SVGAGI. There are 15 residues in the CDR3. V trimming: 6 bases; J trimming: 5 bases; junction bases outside the gene matches: 3. CDR3: CASRGQGVNNSPLHF. The CDR3 DNA follows: TGTGCCAGCAGGGGACAGGGGGTCAATAATTCACCCCTCCACTTT.

V usage is TRBV18 and J usage is TRBJ1-4; D ambiguous. The CDR3 is 14 amino acids. V lost 2 bases, J lost 5 bases, and 9 bases lay in between. The germline CDR1 and CDR2 sequences are KGHSH and LQKENI. CDR3 in amino acids: CASSPARLNEKLFF. The CDR3 nucleotides are TGTGCCAGCTCACCAGCCCGACTAAATGAAAAACTGTTTTTT.

The chain uses TRBV21-1 and TRBJ2-3; the table's D call, TRBD2, was not checked against the DNA. TRBV21-1 is described as a pseudogene. This CDR3 region has 13 residues. CDR3 sequence: CASSKKRGINRYF. In DNA form, the CDR3 reads TGTGCCAGCAGCAAAAAAAGAGGCATCAATCGTTATTTC.

The chain has TRBV2 and TRBJ2-3, with a weak D call TRBD2 (6 bases). CDR1 SNHLY and CDR2 FYNNEI come from the germline V gene. Trimming stripped 6 bases from V and 6 bases from J, with 10 bases between. CDR3 length: 12 residues. CDR3 DNA sequence: TGTGCCAGCAGGGGGACTCGGGATACGCAGTATTTT. Translating gives CASRGTRDTQYF.

The chain couples TRBV11-3 to TRBJ2-1, with TRBD2 matching over 9 bases. Germline CDR1 and CDR2: SGHNT and YENEEA. The CDR3 runs 16 residues. Losses at the gene ends were 5 bases for V and 4 bases for J; bases not matched to a gene: 9. CDR3 protein: CASSRSGGVPYNEQFF. The DNA of the CDR3 is TGTGCCAGCAGCCGTAGCGGGGGAGTCCCTTACAATGAGCAGTTCTTC.

This clone was seen only once. The CDR3 protein is CASSSLPGLVRETQYF. In nucleotides, the CDR3 is TGTGCCAGCAGTTCTCTACCGGGACTAGTTCGAGAGACCCAGTACTTC. This chain uses TRBV28 with TRBJ2-5; 8 bases agree with TRBD2. Germline assignment: CDR1 MDHEN and CDR2 SYDVKM. This CDR3 comprises 16 residues. V gave up 4 bases and J gave up 4 bases; unmatched junction bases: 11.